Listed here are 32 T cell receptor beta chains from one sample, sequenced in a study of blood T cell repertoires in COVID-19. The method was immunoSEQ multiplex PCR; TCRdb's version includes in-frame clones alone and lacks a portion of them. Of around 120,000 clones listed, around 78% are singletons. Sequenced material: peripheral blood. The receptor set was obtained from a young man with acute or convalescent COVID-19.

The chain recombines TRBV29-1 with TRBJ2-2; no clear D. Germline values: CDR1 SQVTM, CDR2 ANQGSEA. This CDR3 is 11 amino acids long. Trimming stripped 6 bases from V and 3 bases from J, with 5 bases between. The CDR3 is CSVADTGELFF. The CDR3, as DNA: TGCAGCGTAGCTGACACCGGGGAGCTGTTTTTT.

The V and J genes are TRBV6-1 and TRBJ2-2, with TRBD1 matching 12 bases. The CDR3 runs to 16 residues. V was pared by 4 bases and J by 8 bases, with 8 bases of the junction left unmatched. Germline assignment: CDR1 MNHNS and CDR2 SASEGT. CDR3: CASSALGQGAKGELFF. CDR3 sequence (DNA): TGTGCCAGCAGTGCCCTGGGACAGGGGGCGAAGGGGGAGCTGTTTTTT.

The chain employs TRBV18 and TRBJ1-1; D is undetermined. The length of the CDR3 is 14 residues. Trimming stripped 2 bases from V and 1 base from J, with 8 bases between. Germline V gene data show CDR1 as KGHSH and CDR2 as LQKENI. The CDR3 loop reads CASSPTVSNTEAFF. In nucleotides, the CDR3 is TGTGCCAGCTCACCAACAGTTTCGAACACTGAAGCTTTCTTT.

CDR3 nucleotides: TGTGCCAGCAGCGTAGCGGGGGGGACCTACGAGCAGTACTTC. It specifies CASSVAGGTYEQYF. V gene TRBV9 combines with J gene TRBJ2-7, with 8 bases fitting TRBD2. With V trimmed by 0 bases and J by 2 bases, 1 base remained unmatched. This CDR3 is 14 amino acids long. Looked up from germline, CDR1 is SGDLS and CDR2 is YYNGEE.

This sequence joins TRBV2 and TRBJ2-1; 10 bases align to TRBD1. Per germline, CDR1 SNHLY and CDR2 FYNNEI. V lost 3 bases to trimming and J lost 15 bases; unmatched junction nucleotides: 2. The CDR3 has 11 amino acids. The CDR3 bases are TGTGCCAGCAGTGAGTGGACAGGGGGGTTCTTC. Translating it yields CASSEWTGGFF.

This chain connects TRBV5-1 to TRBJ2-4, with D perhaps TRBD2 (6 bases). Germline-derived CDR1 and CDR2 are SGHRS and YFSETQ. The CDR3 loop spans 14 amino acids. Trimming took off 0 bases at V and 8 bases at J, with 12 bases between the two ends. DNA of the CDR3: TGCGCCAGCAGCTTGGACCCGGGGAGGTACATTCAGTACTTC. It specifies CASSLDPGRYIQYF.

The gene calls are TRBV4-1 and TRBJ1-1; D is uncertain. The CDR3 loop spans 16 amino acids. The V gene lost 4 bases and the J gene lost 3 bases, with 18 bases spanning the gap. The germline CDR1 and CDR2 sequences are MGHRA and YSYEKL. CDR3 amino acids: CASSPSTGQIYTEAFF. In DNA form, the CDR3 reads TGCGCCAGCAGCCCGTCAACGGGTCAGATTTACACTGAAGCTTTCTTT.

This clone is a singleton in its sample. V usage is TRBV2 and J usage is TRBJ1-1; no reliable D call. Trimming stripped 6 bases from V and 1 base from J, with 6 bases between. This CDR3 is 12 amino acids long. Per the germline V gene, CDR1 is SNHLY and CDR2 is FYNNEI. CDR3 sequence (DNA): TGTGCCAGCAGACGGGGGAACACTGAAGCTTTCTTT. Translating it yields CASRRGNTEAFF.

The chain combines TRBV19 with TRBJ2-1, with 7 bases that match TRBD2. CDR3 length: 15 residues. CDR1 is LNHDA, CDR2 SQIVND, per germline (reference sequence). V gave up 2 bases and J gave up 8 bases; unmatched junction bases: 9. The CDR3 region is CASSIFSLTSDEQFF. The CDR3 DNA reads TGTGCCAGTAGTATATTTTCCCTTACTAGCGATGAGCAGTTCTTC.

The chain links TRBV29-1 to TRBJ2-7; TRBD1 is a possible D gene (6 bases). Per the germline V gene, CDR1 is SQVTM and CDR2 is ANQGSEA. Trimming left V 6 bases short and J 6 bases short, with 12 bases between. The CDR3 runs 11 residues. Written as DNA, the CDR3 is TGCAGCGTCCAGGGGCCGGGCGAGCAGTACTTC. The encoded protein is CSVQGPGEQYF.

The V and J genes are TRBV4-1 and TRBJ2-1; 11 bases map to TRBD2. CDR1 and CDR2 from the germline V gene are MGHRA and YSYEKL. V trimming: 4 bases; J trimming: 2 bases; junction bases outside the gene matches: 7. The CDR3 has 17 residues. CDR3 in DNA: TGCGCCAGCAGCCGAGGATATAGCGGGGGGGCCTACAATGAGCAGTTCTTC. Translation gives CASSRGYSGGAYNEQFF.

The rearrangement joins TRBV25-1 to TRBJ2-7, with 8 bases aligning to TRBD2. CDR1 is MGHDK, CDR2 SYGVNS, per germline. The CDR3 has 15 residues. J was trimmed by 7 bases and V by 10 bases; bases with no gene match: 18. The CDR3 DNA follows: TGTGCCATCCCTAGAAGCGGGAGCCCATCGGGGGAGCAGTACGTC. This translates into CAIPRSGSPSGEQYV.

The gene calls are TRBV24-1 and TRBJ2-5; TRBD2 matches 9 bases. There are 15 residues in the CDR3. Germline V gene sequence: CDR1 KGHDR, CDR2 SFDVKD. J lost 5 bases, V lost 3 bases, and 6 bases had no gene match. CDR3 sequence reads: CATSDDPSGAETQYF. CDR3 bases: TGTGCCACCAGTGATGACCCTAGCGGGGCGGAGACCCAGTACTTC.

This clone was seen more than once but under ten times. This chain's CDR3 is CASSITGLSEAFF. DNA of the CDR3: TGTGCCAGTAGTATAACAGGGTTATCCGAAGCTTTCTTT. The chain employs TRBV19 and TRBJ1-1; D perhaps matches TRBD1 (6 bases). V gave up 2 bases and J gave up 8 bases, with 12 bases separating them. This CDR3 is 13 amino acids long. The germline V gene encodes CDR1 LNHDA and CDR2 SQIVND (reference sequence). Full variable domain (missing parts from reference TRBV19 and TRBJ1-1): DGGITQSPKYLFRKEGQNVTLSCEQNLNHDAMYWYRQDPGQGLRLIYYSQIVNDFQKGDIAEGYSVSREKKESFPLTVTSAQKNPTAFYLCASSITGLSEAFFGQGTRLTVV.

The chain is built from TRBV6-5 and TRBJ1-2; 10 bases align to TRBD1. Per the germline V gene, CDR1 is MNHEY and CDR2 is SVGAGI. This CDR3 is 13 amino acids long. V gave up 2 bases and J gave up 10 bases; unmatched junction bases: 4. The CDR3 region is CASSYPGQGNYTF. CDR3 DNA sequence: TGTGCCAGCAGTTACCCGGGACAGGGGAACTACACCTTC.

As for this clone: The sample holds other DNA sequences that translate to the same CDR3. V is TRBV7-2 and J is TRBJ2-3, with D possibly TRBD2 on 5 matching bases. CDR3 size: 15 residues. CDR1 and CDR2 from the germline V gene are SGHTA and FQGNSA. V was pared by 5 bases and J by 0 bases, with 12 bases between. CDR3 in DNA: TGTGCCAGCAGCCTGAGCGGTGGGAGCACAGATACGCAGTATTTT. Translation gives CASSLSGGSTDTQYF.

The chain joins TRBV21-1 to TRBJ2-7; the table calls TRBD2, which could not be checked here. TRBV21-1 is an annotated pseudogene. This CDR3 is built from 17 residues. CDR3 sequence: CASRGEGLAGPDSEQYV. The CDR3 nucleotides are TGTGCCAGCAGGGGAGAGGGACTAGCGGGCCCCGACTCCGAGCAGTACGTC.

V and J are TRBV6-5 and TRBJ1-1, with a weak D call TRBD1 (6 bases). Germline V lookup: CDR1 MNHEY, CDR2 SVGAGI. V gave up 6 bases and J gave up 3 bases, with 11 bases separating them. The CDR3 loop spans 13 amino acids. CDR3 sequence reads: CASSQHRDTEAFF. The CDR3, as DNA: TGTGCCAGCAGCCAGCACAGGGACACTGAAGCTTTCTTT.

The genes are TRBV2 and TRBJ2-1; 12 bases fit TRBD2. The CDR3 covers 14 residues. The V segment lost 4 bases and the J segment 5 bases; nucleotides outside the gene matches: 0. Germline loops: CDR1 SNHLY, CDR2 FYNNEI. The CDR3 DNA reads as TGTGCCAGCAGTGGACTAGCGGGAGACAATGAGCAGTTCTTC. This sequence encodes CASSGLAGDNEQFF. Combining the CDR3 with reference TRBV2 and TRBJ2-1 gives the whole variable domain EPEVTQTPSHQVTQMGQEVILRCVPISNHLYFYWYRQILGQKVEFLVSFYNNEISEKSEIFDDQFSVERPDGSNFTLKIRSTKLEDSAMYFCASSGLAGDNEQFFGPGTRLTVL.

For the CDR3, the DNA is TGTGCCAGCAGCGGTAGCGGGGGGGCCTTTGGGGAGCTGTTTTTT. Its protein product is CASSGSGGAFGELFF. The chain couples TRBV9 to TRBJ2-2; TRBD2 matches at 11 bases. Germline V gene data show CDR1 as SGDLS and CDR2 as YYNGEE. The CDR3 contains 15 residues. V dropped 3 bases and J dropped 8; count of bases not matched to a gene: 6.

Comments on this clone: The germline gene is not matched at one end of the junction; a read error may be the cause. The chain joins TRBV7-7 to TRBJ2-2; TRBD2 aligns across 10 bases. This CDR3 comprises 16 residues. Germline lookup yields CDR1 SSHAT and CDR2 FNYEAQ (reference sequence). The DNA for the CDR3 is TGTGCTAGCAGCTTAGGGGCTAGCGGGAGTCCCGGGGAGCTGTTTTTT. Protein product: CASSLGASGSPGELFF. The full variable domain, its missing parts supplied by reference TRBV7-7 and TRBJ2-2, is GAGVSQSPRYKVTKRGQDVTLRCDPISSHATLYWYQQALGQGPEFLTYFNYEAQPDKSGLPSDRFSAERPEGSISTLTIQRTEQRDSAMYRCASSLGASGSPGELFFGEGSRLTVL.

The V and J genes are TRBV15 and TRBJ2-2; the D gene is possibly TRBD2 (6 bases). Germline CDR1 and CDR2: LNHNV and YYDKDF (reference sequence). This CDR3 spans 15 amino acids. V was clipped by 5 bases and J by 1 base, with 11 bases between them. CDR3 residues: CATSPRRGNTGELFF. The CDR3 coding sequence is TGTGCCACCAGCCCCCGGCGGGGGAACACCGGGGAGCTGTTTTTT.

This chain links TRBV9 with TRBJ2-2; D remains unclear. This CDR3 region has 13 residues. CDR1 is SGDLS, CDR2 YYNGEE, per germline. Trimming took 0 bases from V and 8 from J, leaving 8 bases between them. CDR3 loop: CASSVDRWGELFF. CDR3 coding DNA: TGTGCCAGCAGCGTAGACCGGTGGGGGGAGCTGTTTTTT.

CDR3 in amino acids: CALRASGADTQYF. In nucleotides, the CDR3 is TGTGCTTTGAGGGCCAGCGGGGCAGATACGCAGTATTTT. This sequence joins TRBV30 and TRBJ2-3; TRBD2 matches 7 bases. Germline-derived CDR1 and CDR2 are GTSNPN and SVGIG (reference sequence). The CDR3 loop spans 13 amino acids. Complete variable domain (other parts from reference TRBV30 and TRBJ2-3): SQTIHQWPATLVQPVGSPLSLECTVEGTSNPNLYWYRQAAGRGLQLLFYSVGIGQISSEVPQNLSASRPQDRQFILSSKKLLLSDSGFYLCALRASGADTQYFGPGTRLTVL.

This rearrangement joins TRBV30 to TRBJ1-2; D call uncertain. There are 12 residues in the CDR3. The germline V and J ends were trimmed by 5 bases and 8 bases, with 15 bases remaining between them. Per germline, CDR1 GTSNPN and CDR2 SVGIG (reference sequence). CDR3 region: CAWSLAENGYTF. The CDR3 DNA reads TGTGCCTGGTCCCTAGCAGAGAACGGCTACACCTTC.

CDR3 sequence reads: CASGGGLKAKNIQYF. The CDR3 nucleotides are TGTGCCAGCGGGGGGGGACTCAAAGCCAAAAACATTCAGTACTTC. V gene TRBV25-1 combines with J gene TRBJ2-4; 7 nucleotides align to TRBD2. Germline V gives CDR1 MGHDK, CDR2 SYGVNS. The length of the CDR3 is 15 residues. The J segment lost 0 bases and the V segment lost 8 bases, leaving 7 bases of the junction unmatched.

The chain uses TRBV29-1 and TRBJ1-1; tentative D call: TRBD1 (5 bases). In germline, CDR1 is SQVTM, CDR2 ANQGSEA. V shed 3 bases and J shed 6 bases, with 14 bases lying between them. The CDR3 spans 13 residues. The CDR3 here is CSVDRGKVAEAFF. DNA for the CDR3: TGCAGCGTTGATCGGGGGAAAGTAGCTGAAGCTTTCTTT.

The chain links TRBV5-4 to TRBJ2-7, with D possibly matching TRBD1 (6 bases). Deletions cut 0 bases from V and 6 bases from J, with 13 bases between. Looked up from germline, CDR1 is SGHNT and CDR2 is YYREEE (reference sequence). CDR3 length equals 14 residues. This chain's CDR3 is CASSLATGSPEQYF. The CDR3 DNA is TGTGCCAGCAGCTTGGCGACAGGTAGCCCCGAGCAGTACTTC.

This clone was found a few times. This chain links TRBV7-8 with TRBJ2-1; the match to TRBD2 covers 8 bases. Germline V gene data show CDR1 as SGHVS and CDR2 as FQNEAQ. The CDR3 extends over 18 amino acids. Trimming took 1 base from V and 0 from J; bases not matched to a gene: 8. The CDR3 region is CASSLGSGTRSSYNEQFF. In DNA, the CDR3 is TGTGCCAGCAGCTTAGGGTCGGGGACTAGGAGCTCCTACAATGAGCAGTTCTTC.

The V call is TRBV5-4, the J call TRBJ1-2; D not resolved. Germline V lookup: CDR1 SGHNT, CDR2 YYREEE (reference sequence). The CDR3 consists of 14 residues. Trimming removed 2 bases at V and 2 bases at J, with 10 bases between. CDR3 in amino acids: CASSFDTLNYGYTF. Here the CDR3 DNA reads TGTGCCAGCAGCTTTGACACGTTGAACTATGGCTACACCTTC.

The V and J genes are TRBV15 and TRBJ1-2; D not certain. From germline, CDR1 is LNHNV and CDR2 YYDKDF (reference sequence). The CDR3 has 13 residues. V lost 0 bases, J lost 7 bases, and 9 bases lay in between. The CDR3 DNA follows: TGTGCCACCAGCAGAGATGGCCAAAGTGGCTACACCTTC. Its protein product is CATSRDGQSGYTF.

Here the CDR3 reads CTSRARQGNNSPLHF. CDR3 coding DNA: TGCACCAGCAGGGCGAGGCAGGGCAATAATTCACCCCTCCACTTT. This chain links TRBV1 with TRBJ1-6; the table's D call, TRBD1, was not checked against the DNA. TRBV1 is deemed a pseudogene. CDR3 length: 15 amino acids.